Shown below are 16 T cell receptor beta chains from a single sample sequenced in a study of T cells expressing NK-cell markers. Each CDR3 protein gets one entry in TCRdb, which reprocessed the 5' RACE reads and gives no DNA. The listing records about 550,000 distinct CDR3 sequences. The sequenced sample was blood T cells: a sorted CD56 or NKG2C T cell subset, CD4+ or CD8+ T cells, or bulk PBMC T cells (not recorded which). The receptors stem from a young man in good health.

The chain has TRBV4-2 and TRBJ2-1; without DNA, the TCRdb call of TRBD2 cannot be checked. In germline, CDR1 is LGHNA, CDR2 YNFKEQ. The CDR3 contains 17 residues. The chain's CDR3 is CASSQDTQRYQGGEQFF.

The J gene is TRBJ2-2, the V gene TRBV10-3; TCRdb picks TRBD2, but there is no DNA to check that call. The CDR3 loop spans 16 amino acids. Germline V gives CDR1 ENHRY, CDR2 SYGVKD. The CDR3 sequence: CATRTSGRATAGELFF.

This chain uses TRBV20-1 with TRBJ2-3; no DNA is available, so the TRBD2 call from TCRdb remains unchecked. Germline V CDR1 and CDR2: DFQATT, SNEGSKA (reference sequence). The CDR3 covers 18 residues. This chain's CDR3 is CSARDRWSSGRGTDTQYF.

The chain joins TRBV7-2 to TRBJ2-7; the D call from TCRdb, TRBD1, cannot be confirmed without DNA. The CDR3 extends over 15 amino acids. Germline CDR1 and CDR2: SGHTA and FQGNSA. CDR3 in amino acids: CASSTRTGGTYEQYF. Drawing the rest from reference TRBV7-2 and TRBJ2-7, the complete variable domain is GAGVSQSPSNKVTEKGKDVELRCDPISGHTALYWYRQSLGQGLEFLIYFQGNSAPDKSGLPSDRFSAERTGGSVSTLTIQRTQQEDSAVYLCASSTRTGGTYEQYFGPGTRLTVT.

This chain connects TRBV2 to TRBJ1-4. This CDR3 region has 15 residues. Germline lookup yields CDR1 SNHLY and CDR2 FYNNEI. This CDR3 is CASSDSAQLNEKLFF. The whole variable domain, filled in from reference TRBV2 and TRBJ1-4, reads EPEVTQTPSHQVTQMGQEVILRCVPISNHLYFYWYRQILGQKVEFLVSFYNNEISEKSEIFDDQFSVERPDGSNFTLKIRSTKLEDSAMYFCASSDSAQLNEKLFFGSGTQLSVL.

This chain uses TRBV5-5 with TRBJ2-1; the TCRdb D gene call, TRBD2, has no DNA to confirm it. Germline V lookup: CDR1 SGHKS, CDR2 YYEKEE (reference sequence). The CDR3 contains 18 residues. The CDR3 sequence is CASSFWTSGTSTYNEQFF.

The V gene is TRBV5-1, the J gene TRBJ1-2; TCRdb designates TRBD1, a call that cannot be tested without DNA. The CDR3 has 12 residues. Germline V gives CDR1 SGHRS, CDR2 YFSETQ. CDR3 protein: CASSLEGAGYTF.

The rearrangement links TRBV2 to TRBJ2-1; TCRdb names TRBD2, which stays unverified in the absence of DNA. This CDR3 is built from 15 residues. Per the germline V gene, CDR1 is SNHLY and CDR2 is FYNNEI. CDR3 amino acids: CASSEWVAGPDEQFF.

The chain is built from TRBV20-1 and TRBJ2-1; TCRdb's D call, TRBD2, is unchecked because there is no DNA. CDR1 DFQATT and CDR2 SNEGSKA come from the germline V gene (reference sequence). The CDR3 covers 15 residues. The CDR3 is CSARAQGLGYNEQFF.

This chain uses TRBV10-3 with TRBJ1-1. The V gene's germline CDR1 is ENHRY and CDR2 SYGVKD. The CDR3 has 12 amino acids. CDR3 amino acids: CATSIDNTEAFF.

V and J are TRBV4-2 and TRBJ1-3; absent DNA, TCRdb's TRBD1 call cannot be checked. CDR3 length equals 15 residues. CDR1 is LGHNA and CDR2 is YNFKEQ in the germline V gene. CDR3 region: CASSQTGNSGNTIYF.

The rearrangement links TRBV10-3 to TRBJ2-2; TCRdb indicates TRBD2, and absent DNA this call remains unverified. CDR1 is ENHRY and CDR2 is SYGVKD in the germline V gene. This CDR3 comprises 14 residues. CDR3 protein: CAIKREWNTGELFF.

The J gene is TRBJ2-3, the V gene TRBV6-5; without DNA, the TCRdb call of TRBD2 cannot be checked. CDR1 is MNHEY and CDR2 is SVGAGI in the germline V gene. The CDR3 is made up of 16 amino acids. CDR3: CASSPWTRANTDTQYF.

This sequence joins TRBV24-1 and TRBJ2-3. This CDR3 has 13 residues. CDR1 is KGHDR and CDR2 is SFDVKD in the germline V gene. The CDR3 here is CATSARFPDTQYF.

This chain uses TRBV29-1 with TRBJ1-2. The germline CDR1 and CDR2 sequences are SQVTM and ANQGSEA. This CDR3 comprises 12 residues. CDR3 sequence reads: CSVEVPAGGYTF.

V is TRBV5-1 and J is TRBJ2-1; TCRdb gives TRBD2 as the D gene, but with no DNA this cannot be confirmed. Germline loops: CDR1 SGHRS, CDR2 YFSETQ. The CDR3 is 17 amino acids. This CDR3 reads CASSFLQASGRANEQFF.